The 25 T cell receptor beta chains listed next were all sequenced from one sample in a study of T cell changes during pregnancy in multiple sclerosis. Repertoires were generated with immunoSEQ multiplex PCR, while TCRdb's copy carries only in-frame clones and drops some. This table holds tens of thousands of clones, about nine tenths found once. The sample was peripheral blood, taken after pregnancy. All receptors come from a female donor in good health, enrolled as a control in a pregnancy study.

J is TRBJ1-2 and V is TRBV30, with 7 bases identical to TRBD1. The CDR3 extends over 13 amino acids. Germline V CDR1 and CDR2: GTSNPN, SVGIG (reference sequence). Trimming removed 8 bases from V and 2 bases from J; junction bases left unmatched: 8. The CDR3 protein is CAAFQGGNYGYTF. CDR3 coding DNA: TGTGCCGCTTTTCAAGGGGGCAACTATGGCTACACCTTC.

The rearrangement joins TRBV7-9 to TRBJ1-2, with 8 bases aligning to TRBD1. The CDR3 consists of 14 residues. V shed 4 bases and J 7 bases; nucleotides not matched to a gene: 8. In germline, CDR1 is SEHNR, CDR2 FQNEAQ (reference sequence). The CDR3 protein is CASSWGQATSGYTF. The DNA of the CDR3 is TGTGCCAGCAGCTGGGGACAGGCGACTAGTGGCTACACCTTC.

The CDR3 coding sequence is TGTGCCAGCAGCTTAGGCACAACGAACACTGAAGCTTTCTTT. Translating it yields CASSLGTTNTEAFF. The rearrangement joins TRBV11-2 to TRBJ1-1; no definite D call. The CDR3 extends over 14 amino acids. Germline CDR1 is SGHAT and CDR2 is FQNNGV. V gave up 1 base and J gave up 1 base, with 7 bases separating them. The variable domain in full, completed from reference TRBV11-2 and TRBJ1-1, reads EAGVAQSPRYKIIEKRQSVAFWCNPISGHATLYWYQQILGQGPKLLIQFQNNGVVDDSQLPKDRFSAERLKGVDSTLKIQPAKLEDSAVYLCASSLGTTNTEAFFGQGTRLTVV.

The chain is built from TRBV2 and TRBJ2-3, with D maybe TRBD1 (5 bases). Germline V gene sequence: CDR1 SNHLY, CDR2 FYNNEI. Trimming stripped 6 bases from V and 3 bases from J, with 13 bases between. This CDR3 has 14 residues. CDR3 amino acids: CASSLGHFTDTQYF. In DNA form, the CDR3 reads TGTGCCAGCAGCCTCGGACACTTTACAGATACGCAGTATTTT.

The chain carries TRBV27 and TRBJ2-1, with 12 bases that match TRBD1. The CDR3 is made up of 15 amino acids. The ends lost 4 bases at V and 7 bases at J; junction bases unmatched: 5. CDR1 and CDR2 from the germline V gene are MNHEY and SMNVEV (reference sequence). DNA of the CDR3: TGTGCCAGCAGTTCCGGGACAGGGGGCAGGAATGAGCAGTTCTTC. Encoded protein: CASSSGTGGRNEQFF.

The rearrangement joins TRBV2 to TRBJ2-7, with TRBD1 matching 10 bases. J gave up 2 bases and V 6 bases, and 1 base lay outside the gene matches. Looked up from germline, CDR1 is SNHLY and CDR2 is FYNNEI. There are 13 residues in the CDR3. The CDR3, as DNA: TGTGCCAGCAGAGGGACAGGGGCCTACGAGCAGTACTTC. Translating gives CASRGTGAYEQYF.

The chain uses TRBV4-1 and TRBJ2-7, with D maybe TRBD2 (6 bases). The V gene lost 1 base and the J gene lost 5 bases, with 15 bases spanning the gap. Germline loops: CDR1 MGHRA, CDR2 YSYEKL. The CDR3 length is 15 residues. The CDR3 is CASSQGWDGGNEQYF. The CDR3 nucleotides read TGCGCCAGCAGCCAAGGCTGGGACGGAGGGAACGAGCAGTACTTC.

This chain links TRBV6-1 with TRBJ2-1, with TRBD2 matching over 11 bases. The trim removed 1 base at V and 8 bases at J, leaving 10 bases unmatched. The CDR3 is made up of 17 amino acids. Germline assignment: CDR1 MNHNS and CDR2 SASEGT. The CDR3 bases are TGTGCCAGCAGTGAAGGTGGGGAACTAGCGGGAGACTATGAGCAGTTCTTC. Translated, it gives CASSEGGELAGDYEQFF.

The gene calls are TRBV12-5 and TRBJ2-7; TRBD2 aligns across 10 bases. CDR3 length: 14 residues. Per the germline V gene, CDR1 is LGHNT and CDR2 is FRNRAP. With 5 bases clipped from V and 6 bases from J, the junction kept 7 bases outside the gene matches. The CDR3: CASGHEAGGLEQYF. The CDR3 DNA follows: TGTGCTAGTGGTCATGAAGCGGGGGGGCTCGAGCAGTACTTC.

The chain recombines TRBV11-2 with TRBJ1-4, with TRBD1 matching 8 bases. Germline CDR1 is SGHAT and CDR2 is FQNNGV. Trimming removed 2 bases from V and 7 bases from J; junction bases left unmatched: 6. The CDR3 is 15 amino acids. CDR3 sequence: CASSLRTGMSEKLFF. The CDR3 coding sequence is TGTGCCAGCAGCTTACGGACAGGGATGAGTGAAAAACTGTTTTTT. The full variable domain, with the rest looked up from reference TRBV11-2 and TRBJ1-4, is EAGVAQSPRYKIIEKRQSVAFWCNPISGHATLYWYQQILGQGPKLLIQFQNNGVVDDSQLPKDRFSAERLKGVDSTLKIQPAKLEDSAVYLCASSLRTGMSEKLFFGSGTQLSVL.

The chain is built from TRBV30 and TRBJ2-2; 8 nucleotides line up with TRBD2. Germline values: CDR1 GTSNPN, CDR2 SVGIG (reference sequence). CDR3 length: 14 amino acids. Trimming took 4 bases from V and 0 from J; bases not matched to a gene: 1. This CDR3 reads CAWTSGSNTGELFF. CDR3 DNA: TGTGCCTGGACTAGCGGGTCGAACACCGGGGAGCTGTTTTTT.

This clone was observed a handful of times. The rearrangement links TRBV30 to TRBJ1-5; possibly TRBD1 for D (6 bases). This CDR3 has 13 residues. V lost 1 base, J lost 7 bases, and 11 bases lay in between. Per germline, CDR1 GTSNPN and CDR2 SVGIG (reference sequence). Here the CDR3 DNA reads TGTGCCTGGAGTGGCCAGGGGCGACAGCCCCAGCATTTT. Residues: CAWSGQGRQPQHF.

The rearrangement joins TRBV29-1 to TRBJ1-1, with a tentative D call TRBD1 (6 bases). CDR1 SQVTM and CDR2 ANQGSEA come from the germline V gene. Trimming took off 7 bases at V and 3 bases at J, with 15 bases between the two ends. The CDR3 covers 13 residues. The CDR3 sequence is CSAAWGLDTEAFF. Here the CDR3 DNA reads TGCAGCGCTGCCTGGGGGCTTGACACTGAAGCTTTCTTT.

This CDR3 reads CASSHLAGGPSNNEQFF. CDR3 DNA sequence: TGTGCCAGCAGCCATCTAGCGGGAGGGCCCTCGAACAATGAGCAGTTCTTC. This chain links TRBV5-8 with TRBJ2-1; TRBD2 matches at 12 bases. Germline values: CDR1 SGHTS, CDR2 YDEGEE. Trimming cost V 4 bases and J 5 bases; bases outside gene matches: 10. The CDR3 is 17 residues long.

Regarding this clone: At one boundary the junction diverges from the germline segment, which might be a read error. J is TRBJ2-7 and V is TRBV6-1, with 8 positions matching TRBD2. This CDR3 spans 15 amino acids. The germline gives CDR1 MNHNS, CDR2 SASEGT. The CDR3 protein is CATSRGTSDSYEQYF. As DNA, the CDR3 is TGTGCCACCAGTAGAGGGACTAGTGATTCCTACGAGCAGTACTTC.

The gene calls are TRBV4-2 and TRBJ1-2; possibly TRBD1 for D (6 bases). Germline values: CDR1 LGHNA, CDR2 YNFKEQ. The V end was cut by 0 bases, the J end by 4 bases, with 15 bases between. The CDR3 has 16 residues. CDR3 in DNA: TGTGCCAGCAGCCAAGATATGACCGGGACACCCTATGGCTACACCTTC. Translating it yields CASSQDMTGTPYGYTF.

The rearrangement joins TRBV25-1 to TRBJ2-5, with D uncertain. Trimming left V 0 bases short and J 4 bases short, with 12 bases between. The CDR3 is 15 amino acids. Per germline, CDR1 MGHDK and CDR2 SYGVNS. CDR3: CASSEYRVLRETQYF. For the CDR3, the DNA is TGTGCCAGCAGTGAATACCGGGTCCTCCGAGAGACCCAGTACTTC.

The V call is TRBV27, the J call TRBJ2-1; maybe TRBD1 (6 bases). Trimming stripped 7 bases from V and 4 bases from J, with 17 bases between. CDR1 and CDR2 (germline): MNHEY, SMNVEV (reference sequence). The CDR3 runs to 15 residues. For the CDR3, the DNA is TGTGCCAGCAAACAAGTAGGGGGATCGTACAATGAGCAGTTCTTC. Amino acid sequence: CASKQVGGSYNEQFF.

V gene TRBV5-8 combines with J gene TRBJ2-5; 9 bases are a match to TRBD2. This CDR3 is built from 16 residues. Per germline, CDR1 SGHTS and CDR2 YDEGEE. Trimming cost V 0 bases and J 3 bases; bases outside gene matches: 6. The CDR3 protein is CASSLGRSGGKETQYF. CDR3 coding DNA: TGTGCCAGCAGCTTGGGTCGTAGCGGGGGTAAAGAGACCCAGTACTTC. Complete variable domain (other parts from reference TRBV5-8 and TRBJ2-5): EAGVTQSPTHLIKTRGQQATLRCSPISGHTSVYWYQQALGLGLQFLLWYDEGEERNRGNFPPRFSGRQFPNYSSELNVNALELEDSALYLCASSLGRSGGKETQYFGPGTRLLVL.

The CDR3 loop is CASSLASGTYEQYF. The CDR3 nucleotides read TGTGCCAGCAGCTTAGCTAGCGGGACCTACGAGCAGTACTTC. This chain connects TRBV13 to TRBJ2-7, with 9 nucleotides matching TRBD2. The germline V gene has CDR1 PRHDT and CDR2 FYEKMQ (reference sequence). V lost 1 base, J lost 2 bases, and 0 bases stayed unmatched. This CDR3 comprises 14 residues.

The chain is built from TRBV5-6 and TRBJ2-2, with TRBD2 identical over 7 bases. The germline V gene has CDR1 SGHDT and CDR2 YYEEEE. This CDR3 has 17 residues. J was trimmed by 0 bases and V by 0 bases; bases with no gene match: 5. CDR3 protein: CASSLGGGSANTGELFF. The CDR3 DNA follows: TGTGCCAGCAGCTTGGGGGGGGGTTCTGCGAACACCGGGGAGCTGTTTTTT.

The J gene is TRBJ2-4, the V gene TRBV27, with 7 bases lining up with TRBD1. CDR3 length: 16 amino acids. Per the germline V gene, CDR1 is MNHEY and CDR2 is SMNVEV (reference sequence). V lost 6 bases to trimming and J lost 0 bases; unmatched junction nucleotides: 8. In DNA, the CDR3 is TGTGCCAGCAGCCCCGAGACAGGGCAAGCCAAAAACATTCAGTACTTC. This encodes CASSPETGQAKNIQYF.

This chain uses TRBV6-1 with TRBJ1-1; weak D call: TRBD1 (5 bases). The CDR3 totals 13 residues. Trimming took 5 bases from V and 5 from J, leaving 12 bases between them. Germline CDR1 is MNHNS and CDR2 is SASEGT. In DNA, the CDR3 is TGTGCCAGCAGTTCGCGACAGACTACTGAAGCTTTCTTT. Translated: CASSSRQTTEAFF.

The CDR3 DNA sequence: TGTGCCAGCAGTAAAATTCTAGCGGGAGGGGCAGATACGCAGTATTTT. This sequence encodes CASSKILAGGADTQYF. V gene TRBV2 combines with J gene TRBJ2-3; 12 bases map to TRBD2. Unmatched junction bases numbered 7, after V lost 5 bases and J lost 4 bases. Germline V lookup: CDR1 SNHLY, CDR2 FYNNEI. This CDR3 contains 16 residues.

J is TRBJ2-7 and V is TRBV5-4; 7 nucleotides line up with TRBD1. The V gene's germline CDR1 is SGHNT and CDR2 YYREEE (reference sequence). The V and J ends lost 4 bases and 1 base, in that order; junction bases with no gene match: 5. CDR3 length: 14 amino acids. This CDR3 is CASSRGQNSYEQYF. CDR3 nucleotides: TGTGCCAGCAGCAGGGGACAGAATTCCTACGAGCAGTACTTC.